This T cell receptor (beta chain) was identified in a study of blood T cell repertoires in COVID-19. On the study more broadly: Material from acute and convalescent COVID-19 was sourced from the United States, Italy and Spain. Sample material is recorded as cDNA or gDNA derived from T cells, B-cell-depleted T cells, or PBMCs.

Original handling: Scientists estimated how many nucleated cells there were by amplifying reference gene primers. Sequenced by immunoSEQ multiplex PCR; TCRdb stores in-frame clones only, minus some. From that table come the V and J calls and clone size; the DNA was used to work out D and trimming. The sample yields 35,000 or so clones, 81% seen once. Trimming shortened V by 1 base and J by 4 bases, and 14 bases separated the two germline ends. The germline V gene encodes CDR1 SGHDT and CDR2 YYEEEE. The CDR3 is made up of 15 amino acids. The sequence was obtained from a human donor in a cohort sampled during active or convalescent COVID-19. The donor label of this sample is uncertain. Sequencing input: peripheral blood. The J gene is TRBJ1-2, the V gene TRBV5-6; possibly TRBD1 for D (6 bases). CDR3 DNA: TGTGCCAGCAGCTTGCGCCAGGGGCCCCTCTATGGCTACACCTTC. The encoded protein is CASSLRQGPLYGYTF.